This T cell receptor (beta chain) was captured by sequencing in a study of T cell responses to AZD1222 COVID-19 vaccine. The V gene's germline CDR1 is SGHNT and CDR2 YYREEE (reference sequence). V was clipped by 5 bases and J by 9 bases, with 15 bases between them. The CDR3 extends over 14 amino acids. Some clones are missing from TCRdb's copy, which holds only in-frame ones; the method was immunoSEQ multiplex PCR. The repertoire includes 75,000 to 85,000 clones, around 85% of them detected once, and approximately 10% sits in the top ten. As concerns this clone: Its target is not known.

Findings and caveats of the study: Just a handful of people given AZD1222 tested seropositive at baseline. As reported, nearly half of all spike-specific TCRs target variant regions that are unmutated.

V is TRBV5-4 and J is TRBJ1-6; tentatively, D is TRBD1 (6 bases). The sequencing here drew on peripheral blood, taken 28 days after the second AZD1222 dose. This clonotype was sampled from an adult who received the AZD1222 COVID-19 vaccine. The CDR3 reads CASREQGSISPLHF. The CDR3 region has the DNA TGTGCCAGCAGGGAACAGGGATCCATTTCACCCCTCCACTTT.